Presented here are 21 T cell receptor beta chains from one specimen sequenced in a study of blood T cells in healthy people across ages. It was with a sample-barcoded 5' primer and a J-beta primer mix that a second PCR of about 6 to 12 cycles was run. TCRdb recomputed calls from the 5' RACE reads with MiXCR, one row per CDR3 protein. Of some 1.5 million distinct CDR3 sequences listed, 40% to 45% are singletons. The sample consisted of blood. Source of these receptors: a woman aged 18-29 years in good health.

The chain links TRBV5-1 to TRBJ1-1, with D unclear. V dropped 0 bases and J dropped 1 base, with 10 bases sitting between them. The germline V gene encodes CDR1 SGHRS and CDR2 YFSETQ. CDR3 length: 15 amino acids. The CDR3: CASSLESRANTEAFF. CDR3 sequence (DNA): TGCGCCAGCAGCTTGGAGAGTAGGGCGAACACTGAAGCTTTCTTT. The full variable domain, its missing parts supplied by reference TRBV5-1 and TRBJ1-1, is KAGVTQTPRYLIKTRGQQVTLSCSPISGHRSVSWYQQTPGQGLQFLFEYFSETQRNKGNFPGRFSGRQFSNSRSEMNVSTLELGDSALYLCASSLESRANTEAFFGQGTRLTVV.

The chain joins TRBV29-1 to TRBJ1-1, with D possibly being TRBD1 (5 bases). CDR1 and CDR2 (germline): SQVTM, ANQGSEA. The V end was cut by 6 bases, the J end by 4 bases, with 15 bases between. The CDR3 length is 13 residues. CDR3 DNA sequence: TGCAGCGTAGCAGGGCGGTGGGCCACTGAAGCTTTCTTT. This gives the protein CSVAGRWATEAFF. The complete variable domain, with remaining parts taken from reference TRBV29-1 and TRBJ1-1, reads SAVISQKPSRDICQRGTSLTIQCQVDSQVTMMFWYRQQPGQSLTLIATANQGSEATYESGFVIDKFPISRPNLTFSTLTVSNMSPEDSSIYLCSVAGRWATEAFFGQGTRLTVV.

This clonotype was detected only a few times. This rearrangement joins TRBV6-1 to TRBJ2-5; possible D gene TRBD2, 5 bases. The CDR3 runs to 14 residues. V lost 7 bases and J lost 3, with 15 bases in between. Germline CDR1 and CDR2: MNHNS and SASEGT. The CDR3 sequence is CASILRGGKETQYF. CDR3 bases: TGTGCCAGCATCCTACGTGGAGGTAAAGAGACCCAGTACTTC.

This clonotype was picked up a small number of times. This chain's CDR3 is CASSLNQAQGNSPLHF. The CDR3 DNA reads TGTGCCAGCAGCCTTAACCAAGCACAGGGGAATTCACCCCTCCACTTT. The chain has TRBV4-2 and TRBJ1-6; the match to TRBD1 covers 7 bases. V lost 4 bases and J lost 7; bases outside the gene matches: 10. CDR3 length equals 16 residues. Germline CDR1 is LGHNA and CDR2 is YNFKEQ.

This clonotype was seen many times. V gene TRBV12-3 or TRBV12-4 combines with J gene TRBJ1-5; D call uncertain. Trimming removed 4 bases from V and 3 bases from J, with 4 bases in between. The CDR3 runs 12 residues. This CDR3 reads CASSSINQPQHF. The CDR3 nucleotides are TGTGCCAGCAGTTCAATCAATCAGCCCCAGCATTTT.

V usage is TRBV4-3 and J usage is TRBJ2-7, with D uncertain. This CDR3 is 15 amino acids long. V was shortened by 4 bases and J by 1 base, with 14 bases between the two germline ends. Per the germline V gene, CDR1 is LGHNA and CDR2 is YSLEER. CDR3 sequence (DNA): TGCGCCAGCAGCCTTGACGCTGCTTCTTCCTACGAGCAGTACTTC. Its translation is CASSLDAASSYEQYF.

Only a few counts were recorded for this clonotype. This sequence joins TRBV18 and TRBJ2-5, with D perhaps matching TRBD2 (6 bases). Per germline, CDR1 KGHSH and CDR2 LQKENI. This CDR3 has 13 amino acids. Deletions cut 4 bases from V and 4 bases from J, with 10 bases between. The CDR3, as DNA: TGTGCCAGCTCACGGGAGGCAGGAGAGACCCAGTACTTC. Protein sequence: CASSREAGETQYF.

V usage is TRBV9 and J usage is TRBJ2-3; TRBD2 matches 7 bases. V lost 4 bases and J lost 0; bases outside the gene matches: 8. CDR1 SGDLS and CDR2 YYNGEE come from the germline V gene. The CDR3 length is 16 residues. CDR3 bases: TGTGCCAGCAGCCCTGGGACTAAAGGTAGCACAGATACGCAGTATTTT. Its protein is CASSPGTKGSTDTQYF.

On this clonotype itself: A much more abundant neighbour one base away suggests this may be a read error. The chain uses TRBV7-2 and TRBJ1-1; TRBD1 aligns across 8 bases. CDR1 SGHTA and CDR2 FQGNSA come from the germline V gene. The CDR3 runs to 14 residues. The J segment lost 3 bases and the V segment lost 5 bases, leaving 5 bases of the junction unmatched. The CDR3 region has the DNA TGTGCCAGCAGCCCGACAGGGGTGGACACTGAAGCTTTCTTT. Translation: CASSPTGVDTEAFF.

In its sample, this clonotype was seen a few times. The gene calls are TRBV12-3 or TRBV12-4 and TRBJ1-1; D is unresolved. The CDR3 consists of 10 residues. V shed 9 bases and J shed 1 base, with 3 bases lying between them. For the CDR3, the DNA is TGTGCCAGTTGGAACACTGAAGCTTTCTTT. This sequence encodes CASWNTEAFF.

This clonotype has only a few counts. V usage is TRBV10-3 and J usage is TRBJ1-5, with D perhaps matching TRBD1 (5 bases). The germline V gene has CDR1 ENHRY and CDR2 SYGVKD. Trimming pared 3 bases from V and 5 bases from J, leaving 8 bases between. The CDR3 length is 13 residues. The chain's CDR3 is CAISDTGDQPQHF. The CDR3 DNA follows: TGTGCCATCAGTGACACAGGAGATCAGCCCCAGCATTTT.

This clonotype was seen a single time. The V call is TRBV20-1, the J call TRBJ2-7; 7 bases map to TRBD1. The end of the DNA is better explained by TRBJ2-5, so the J call may be wrong. Germline CDR1 is DFQATT and CDR2 is SNEGSKA (reference sequence). This CDR3 contains 13 residues. The CDR3: CSAASTGAETQYF. In nucleotides, the CDR3 is TGCAGTGCTGCGAGTACAGGGGCCGAGACCCAGTACTTC.

The chain is built from TRBV28 and TRBJ2-1; tentative D call: TRBD1 (5 bases). V was trimmed by 6 bases and J by 5 bases, leaving 23 bases between them. The CDR3 sequence is 17 residues long. Germline CDR1 is MDHEN and CDR2 is SYDVKM. CDR3 sequence reads: CASSPPRSGWSDNEQFF. CDR3 sequence (DNA): TGTGCCAGCAGCCCTCCCCGGTCAGGGTGGAGTGACAATGAGCAGTTCTTC.

V gene TRBV25-1 combines with J gene TRBJ2-7; D is undetermined. This CDR3 contains 11 residues. The germline V gene has CDR1 MGHDK and CDR2 SYGVNS. Trimming took 3 bases from V and 3 from J, leaving 3 bases between them. CDR3 loop: CASSDVYEQYF. CDR3 nucleotide sequence: TGTGCCAGCAGTGATGTCTACGAGCAGTACTTC.

The chain has TRBV6-2 or TRBV6-3 and TRBJ2-1; D not resolved. CDR3 length: 15 residues. The V end lost 7 bases, the J end lost 5 bases, and 18 bases lay between the germline ends. CDR1 and CDR2 (germline): MNHEY, SVGEGT. CDR3 DNA sequence: TGTGCCAGCACCCCTGAGGCAGGTTGGGACAATGAGCAGTTCTTC. Encoded protein: CASTPEAGWDNEQFF.

This chain connects TRBV5-1 to TRBJ1-1, with 7 bases fitting TRBD1. CDR1 SGHRS and CDR2 YFSETQ come from the germline V gene. V lost 4 bases and J lost 7; bases outside the gene matches: 16. The CDR3 length is 16 residues. The CDR3 sequence is CASSEQTGRGFGEAFF. CDR3 DNA sequence: TGCGCCAGCAGCGAACAGACAGGGAGAGGATTCGGTGAAGCTTTCTTT.

This clonotype was seen once. The CDR3 sequence is CASRSAGAINYGYTF. For the CDR3, the DNA is TGTGCCAGCAGATCTGCAGGGGCGATTAACTATGGCTACACCTTC. This chain links TRBV6-5 with TRBJ1-2, with D possibly being TRBD1 (6 bases). The CDR3 is 15 residues long. Germline CDR1 and CDR2: MNHEY and SVGAGI. Deletions cut 6 bases from V and 1 base from J, with 15 bases between.

The rearrangement links TRBV12-3 or TRBV12-4 to TRBJ1-2; tentatively, D is TRBD1 (6 bases). The CDR3 spans 15 residues. V was cut by 6 bases and J by 1 base, with 15 bases left in between. The CDR3: CASRRGEQGNYGYTF. DNA for the CDR3: TGTGCCAGCAGGAGAGGGGAACAGGGTAACTATGGCTACACCTTC.

The rearrangement joins TRBV15 to TRBJ2-1, with 8 nucleotides matching TRBD2. After removal of 6 bases from V and 7 bases from J, the junction contained 8 bases not matched to a gene. The CDR3 has 14 residues. Germline V gives CDR1 LNHNV, CDR2 YYDKDF (reference sequence). The CDR3 loop is CATSFGGARNEQFF. The CDR3, as DNA: TGTGCCACCAGTTTCGGGGGGGCTAGGAATGAGCAGTTCTTC.

This clonotype has a handful of counts. This chain joins TRBV20-1 and TRBJ2-1; D ambiguous. Trimming pared 1 base from V and 7 bases from J, leaving 11 bases between. CDR1 DFQATT and CDR2 SNEGSKA come from the germline V gene (reference sequence). The CDR3 loop spans 13 amino acids. This CDR3 reads CSARGQHRNEQFF. The CDR3 coding sequence is TGCAGTGCTAGAGGGCAACATCGGAATGAGCAGTTCTTC.

The CDR3 spells CASSQEIQGLYNEQYF. CDR3 bases: TGCGCCAGCAGCCAAGAAATTCAGGGGCTGTACAATGAGCAGTACTTC. J is TRBJ2-1 and V is TRBV4-3; TRBD1 is a possible D gene (6 bases). TRBJ2-7 explains the end of the DNA better; the J call may be wrong. The CDR3 is 16 residues long. The germline V gene has CDR1 LGHNA and CDR2 YSLEER.